The clone carrying this T cell receptor beta chain was picked up a small number of times. The assay was immunoSEQ multiplex PCR, and TCRdb's table has in-frame clones only and misses some. The sample shows tens of thousands of clones, 55% to 70% of them seen only once. In germline, CDR1 is SNHLY, CDR2 FYNNEI. V was pared by 1 base and J by 5 bases, with 14 bases between. The CDR3 is 15 amino acids. This sample is part of a study of cytotoxic CD8 clonotypes in ibrutinib-treated CLL. The sequence derives from a human donor with chronic lymphocytic leukemia. This chain links TRBV2 with TRBJ1-2; D gene ambiguous. The sample consisted of PBMCs, taken at disease progression, from a patient treated with ibrutinib. The CDR3 is CASSEGQPLGYGYTF. CDR3 nucleotide sequence: TGTGCCAGCAGTGAAGGGCAGCCTCTCGGGTATGGCTACACCTTC.